The next 9 T cell receptor beta chains were all read from a single sample in a study of T cells in Graves' hyperthyroidism and ophthalmopathy. Regions amplified from RNA transcripts were the TCR beta CDR3 regions. A set of HTBI primers served as the primers for a first-round RT-PCR of the TCR CDR3. TCRdb fed the multiplex PCR reads into MiXCR, producing one record per CDR3 protein. The sample shows fewer than 400,000 distinct CDR3 sequences, 11% to 15% of them seen only once. Sequencing was done on a sample of blood. These receptors all stem from a man between 50 and 59 years old with Graves' ophthalmopathy.

CDR3 loop: CSASEFSGSSYEQYF. DNA for the CDR3: TGCAGTGCTTCCGAATTCTCGGGAAGCTCCTACGAGCAGTACTTC. V is TRBV20-1 and J is TRBJ2-7, with D possibly TRBD2 on 5 matching bases. This CDR3 is built from 15 residues. Per germline, CDR1 DFQATT and CDR2 SNEGSKA (reference sequence). V was trimmed by 5 bases and J by 0 bases, leaving 17 bases between them.

The rearrangement joins TRBV7-3 to TRBJ1-5; D is undetermined. Germline-derived CDR1 and CDR2 are SGHTA and FQGTGA. Trimming pared 5 bases from V and 5 bases from J, leaving 16 bases between. The CDR3 sequence is 15 residues long. CDR3 sequence: CASSHRREGYQPQHF. CDR3 coding DNA: TGTGCCAGCAGCCACCGCCGGGAGGGTTATCAGCCCCAGCATTTT.

This clonotype was seen at least ten times. V and J are TRBV5-1 and TRBJ1-2; D unclear. V lost 4 bases and J lost 6, with 13 bases in between. The germline gives CDR1 SGHRS, CDR2 YFSETQ. The CDR3 runs 13 residues. The CDR3 is CASSLGARDGYTF. The CDR3 DNA reads as TGCGCCAGCAGCCTCGGAGCAAGGGATGGCTACACCTTC.

At least ten counts were recorded for this clonotype. The V call is TRBV28, the J call TRBJ2-1, with 9 bases identical to TRBD1. Trimming at V came to 3 bases and at J to 4 bases, leaving 4 bases not matched to a gene. CDR1 MDHEN and CDR2 SYDVKM come from the germline V gene. This CDR3 is 15 amino acids long. The CDR3 loop is CASSFGQGLYNEQFF. CDR3 DNA sequence: TGTGCCAGCAGTTTCGGACAGGGGCTTTACAATGAGCAGTTCTTC.

This clonotype has a handful of counts. V and J are TRBV12-5 and TRBJ1-1; D is uncertain. CDR1 LGHNT and CDR2 FRNRAP come from the germline V gene. V shed 6 bases and J shed 8 bases, with 13 bases lying between them. The CDR3 has 12 residues. The CDR3 protein is CASGTPRGEAFF. CDR3 nucleotides: TGTGCTAGTGGCACGCCTAGAGGGGAAGCTTTCTTT.

The chain joins TRBV20-1 to TRBJ2-1; the match to TRBD2 covers 9 bases. The V segment lost 6 bases and the J segment 5 bases; nucleotides outside the gene matches: 5. CDR3 length equals 13 residues. Germline loops: CDR1 DFQATT, CDR2 SNEGSKA (reference sequence). The CDR3 region is CSASGRQNNEQFF. The CDR3 coding sequence is TGCAGTGCAAGCGGGAGGCAAAACAATGAGCAGTTCTTC.

This clonotype was counted a few times. The chain has TRBV5-5 and TRBJ2-7, with 8 bases aligning to TRBD1. The V and J ends lost 3 bases and 5 bases, in that order; junction bases with no gene match: 7. The CDR3 is 14 residues long. In germline, CDR1 is SGHKS, CDR2 YYEKEE (reference sequence). The CDR3 region is CASSSQDRAHEQYF. The DNA of the CDR3 is TGTGCCAGCAGCTCCCAGGACAGGGCCCACGAGCAGTACTTC.

This clonotype was seen many times. This chain uses TRBV20-1 with TRBJ2-5, with a weak D call TRBD2 (5 bases). Trimming stripped 6 bases from V and 9 bases from J, with 26 bases between. Germline assignment: CDR1 DFQATT and CDR2 SNEGSKA (reference sequence). The CDR3 consists of 15 residues. CDR3 DNA: TGCAGTGCCTCCATGGTCGGGGTCGCTCCTTCGTCCCAGTACTTC. Translated, it gives CSASMVGVAPSSQYF.

CDR3 coding DNA: TGTGCCAGCAGCTTAGCGCCCAGGGAGGTTGGAAACACCATATATTTT. Encoded protein: CASSLAPREVGNTIYF. V is TRBV7-8 and J is TRBJ1-3; D possibly corresponds to TRBD1 (5 bases). CDR1 and CDR2 (germline): SGHVS, FQNEAQ. This CDR3 is 16 amino acids long. Trimming stripped 0 bases from V and 3 bases from J, with 12 bases between. Drawing the rest from reference TRBV7-8 and TRBJ1-3, the complete variable domain is GAGVSQSPRYKVAKRGQDVALRCDPISGHVSLFWYQQALGQGPEFLTYFQNEAQLDKSGLPSDRFFAERPEGSVSTLKIQRTQQEDSAVYLCASSLAPREVGNTIYFGEGSWLTVV.